The 26 T cell receptor beta chains below all came from one sample that was sequenced in a study of OX40 agonist ivuxolimab in advanced cancers. TCRdb's table, derived via immunoSEQ multiplex PCR, lists solely in-frame clones and lacks some. The sample consists of about 62,000 clones, approximately 79% of them appearing once. The sample here was CD4+ or CD8+ T cells sorted from blood, taken in a trial of the OX40 agonist ivuxolimab. The receptors come from an adult with an advanced solid tumor such as melanoma, head and neck, liver or kidney cancer.

The chain combines TRBV5-6 with TRBJ2-1, with a tentative D call TRBD2 (5 bases). Germline V CDR1 and CDR2: SGHDT, YYEEEE. Trimming left V 4 bases short and J 4 bases short, with 21 bases between. The CDR3 is made up of 17 amino acids. CDR3 residues: CASSPPAYLGEYNEQFF. DNA of the CDR3: TGTGCCAGCAGCCCCCCCGCATATCTGGGAGAGTACAATGAGCAGTTCTTC.

The genes are TRBV18 and TRBJ2-7; D remains unclear. The CDR3 extends over 14 amino acids. The germline gives CDR1 KGHSH, CDR2 LQKENI. Trimming removed 0 bases from V and 5 bases from J, with 11 bases in between. CDR3 nucleotides: TGTGCCAGCTCACCACCAACAAAATTTGACGAGCAGTACTTC. Translating it yields CASSPPTKFDEQYF.

This clone came up a few times. The J gene is TRBJ2-3, the V gene TRBV25-1; 11 bases fit TRBD2. Germline V gene data show CDR1 as MGHDK and CDR2 as SYGVNS. The CDR3 runs to 17 residues. With 5 bases clipped from V and 6 bases from J, the junction kept 13 bases outside the gene matches. The CDR3 loop is CASSKLAGAYQADTQYF. Written as DNA, the CDR3 is TGTGCCAGCAGTAAACTAGCGGGGGCCTATCAGGCCGATACGCAGTATTTT.

This chain joins TRBV10-3 and TRBJ1-4, with no clear D. Trimming removed 0 bases at V and 7 bases at J, with 12 bases between. The CDR3 spans 15 residues. Germline values: CDR1 ENHRY, CDR2 SYGVKD. CDR3 DNA: TGTGCCATCAGTGAGTCGAGTGGGCGGCTTGAAAAACTGTTTTTT. Its protein product is CAISESSGRLEKLFF.

The V gene is TRBV29-1, the J gene TRBJ1-1, with a weak D call TRBD1 (6 bases). Germline V gene data show CDR1 as SQVTM and CDR2 as ANQGSEA. The V and J ends lost 7 bases and 4 bases respectively, with 16 bases between them. The CDR3 loop spans 13 amino acids. CDR3 residues: CSDRGGRGTEAFF. The DNA of the CDR3 is TGCAGCGATAGGGGGGGCAGGGGCACTGAAGCTTTCTTT.

The V gene is TRBV7-2, the J gene TRBJ2-1, with a weak D call TRBD2 (6 bases). Looked up from germline, CDR1 is SGHTA and CDR2 is FQGNSA. The length of the CDR3 is 15 residues. Trimming removed 4 bases from V and 5 bases from J, with 15 bases in between. CDR3 DNA sequence: TGTGCCAGCAGCTACGGACTAAGGACCCACAATGAGCAGTTCTTC. It translates to CASSYGLRTHNEQFF.

The chain employs TRBV19 and TRBJ1-5; TRBD1 aligns across 10 bases. CDR1 and CDR2 (germline): LNHDA, SQIVND (reference sequence). V lost 9 bases to trimming and J lost 5 bases; unmatched junction nucleotides: 13. The CDR3 is 16 amino acids. Here the CDR3 reads CASTVSGTGVHQPQHF. DNA of the CDR3: TGTGCCAGCACCGTCTCTGGGACAGGGGTCCATCAGCCCCAGCATTTT.

The genes are TRBV9 and TRBJ2-7; 7 nucleotides match TRBD2. Trimming took 4 bases from V and 12 from J; bases not matched to a gene: 16. Germline CDR1 is SGDLS and CDR2 is YYNGEE. CDR3 length: 14 residues. This CDR3 reads CASSPPKSGDLLYF. The CDR3 DNA sequence: TGTGCCAGCAGCCCCCCCAAAAGCGGGGACCTTCTGTACTTC.

Concerning this clone: The junction differs from germline at one of its ends, possibly a read error. The chain joins TRBV6-4 to TRBJ2-3; the D call may be TRBD1 or TRBD2 (5 bases each). Germline-derived CDR1 and CDR2 are MRHNA and SNTAGT. This CDR3 region has 14 residues. The CDR3 sequence is CASSYSGAADTQYF. CDR3 DNA sequence: TGTGCCAGCAGTTACTCCGGGGCAGCAGATACGCAGTATTTT.

Ten or more counts support this clone. The J gene is TRBJ2-7, the V gene TRBV19; tentative D call: TRBD2 (5 bases). The length of the CDR3 is 14 residues. CDR1 and CDR2 (germline): LNHDA, SQIVND (reference sequence). V dropped 6 bases and J dropped 6 bases, with 18 bases sitting between them. The CDR3 region is CASSPPPGRGEQYF. Written as DNA, the CDR3 is TGTGCCAGTAGCCCCCCCCCGGGCCGGGGCGAGCAGTACTTC.

The chain joins TRBV7-3 to TRBJ2-3, with 15 bases fitting TRBD2. This CDR3 is built from 15 residues. The V gene's germline CDR1 is SGHTA and CDR2 FQGTGA. V shed 5 bases, J shed 4 bases, and the junction held 1 base outside the gene matches. CDR3 sequence reads: CASSRTSGRADTQYF. The CDR3 region has the DNA TGTGCCAGCAGCCGGACTAGCGGGAGGGCAGATACGCAGTATTTT.

V gene TRBV14 combines with J gene TRBJ2-7; D uncertain. This CDR3 spans 17 amino acids. Germline values: CDR1 SGHDN, CDR2 FVKESK. Trimming shortened V by 0 bases and J by 3 bases, and 18 bases separated the two germline ends. For the CDR3, the DNA is TGTGCCAGCAGCCAAGATTGGCCAGCTACAATCAACTACGAGCAGTACTTC. Translating it yields CASSQDWPATINYEQYF.

This clone was found once. This rearrangement joins TRBV5-4 to TRBJ2-7; D gene uncertain. Per germline, CDR1 SGHNT and CDR2 YYREEE (reference sequence). Trimming took off 0 bases at V and 3 bases at J, with 13 bases between the two ends. The CDR3 loop spans 15 amino acids. DNA of the CDR3: TGTGCCAGCAGCTTGGGGTCCGCTTCTCTCTACGAGCAGTACTTC. It specifies CASSLGSASLYEQYF.

DNA for the CDR3: TGTGCCAGCAGCTCGGATACATACGAGCAGTACTTC. As protein: CASSSDTYEQYF. The chain combines TRBV11-1 with TRBJ2-7; D remains unclear. Germline V gives CDR1 SGHAT, CDR2 FQDESV (reference sequence). The CDR3 is made up of 12 amino acids. The germline V and J ends were trimmed by 4 bases and 4 bases, with 8 bases remaining between them.

The chain uses TRBV30 and TRBJ2-7; no clear D gene. Per the germline V gene, CDR1 is GTSNPN and CDR2 is SVGIG (reference sequence). The CDR3 extends over 11 amino acids. V dropped 2 bases and J dropped 5 bases, with 7 bases sitting between them. The CDR3 DNA is TGTGCCTGGAGTAAAAAACACGAGCAGTACTTC. The encoded protein is CAWSKKHEQYF.

The chain uses TRBV19 and TRBJ2-3; unclear D gene. The V gene's germline CDR1 is LNHDA and CDR2 SQIVND (reference sequence). CDR3 length equals 14 residues. V was cut by 0 bases and J by 3 bases, with 7 bases left in between. CDR3: CASSIESSTDTQYF. The DNA for the CDR3 is TGTGCCAGTAGTATAGAGTCCAGTACAGATACGCAGTATTTT.

Concerning this clone itself: Compared with germline, one end of the junction differs, possibly owing to a read error. This rearrangement joins TRBV12-5 to TRBJ2-7, with TRBD1 as a possible D gene (6 bases). The V gene's germline CDR1 is LGHNT and CDR2 FRNRAP. The CDR3 totals 12 residues. DNA of the CDR3: TGTGCTAGTGGCCCGACCGGGACAAGGAGTATCTTC. Protein: CASGPTGTRSIF.

V usage is TRBV18 and J usage is TRBJ2-1; TRBD1 or TRBD2 may be the D gene (5 bases each). The CDR3 has 13 residues. V lost 3 bases to trimming and J lost 10 bases, with 13 bases between them. From germline, CDR1 is KGHSH and CDR2 LQKENI. CDR3 bases: TGTGCCAGCTCACCCCCCGGGGACCTAGAGCAGTTCTTC. Translation: CASSPPGDLEQFF.

The chain links TRBV19 to TRBJ2-2, with 9 positions matching TRBD1. The V gene end was trimmed by 8 bases and the J gene end by 2 bases; junction bases not matched to a gene: 6. Germline V gene lookup returns CDR1 LNHDA and CDR2 SQIVND (reference sequence). The length of the CDR3 is 15 residues. The CDR3 DNA sequence: TGTGCCAGTCCGACAGGGGGATTTAACACCGGGGAGCTGTTTTTT. This sequence encodes CASPTGGFNTGELFF.

Comment on this clone: The junction does not match germline at one end; this may be a read error. The V gene is TRBV6-4, the J gene TRBJ2-7; D remains ambiguous. This CDR3 has 9 amino acids. Germline assignment: CDR1 MRHNA and CDR2 SNTAGT. CDR3 nucleotide sequence: TGTGCCAGCACTGAAGCAGTACGCTTC. This translates into CASTEAVRF.

The genes are TRBV10-3 and TRBJ1-5; D not certain. V was pared by 3 bases and J by 7 bases, with 16 bases between. The CDR3 is 15 amino acids. The V gene's germline CDR1 is ENHRY and CDR2 SYGVKD. CDR3: CAISEGEQAAQPQHF. The CDR3, as DNA: TGTGCCATCAGTGAAGGAGAGCAGGCGGCGCAGCCCCAGCATTTT.

V and J are TRBV5-6 and TRBJ2-7; D may be TRBD1 (7 bases). This CDR3 is built from 14 residues. Trimming removed 3 bases from V and 6 bases from J, with 16 bases in between. Germline V gene sequence: CDR1 SGHDT, CDR2 YYEEEE. CDR3 protein: CASSYRAGGREQYF. CDR3 nucleotides: TGTGCCAGCAGCTACCGTGCAGGGGGGCGCGAGCAGTACTTC. Based on the CDR3 plus reference TRBV5-6 and TRBJ2-7, the full variable domain is DAGVTQSPTHLIKTRGQQVTLRCSPKSGHDTVSWYQQALGQGPQFIFQYYEEEERQRGNFPDRFSGHQFPNYSSELNVNALLLGDSALYLCASSYRAGGREQYFGPGTRLTVT.

The rearrangement uses TRBV6-5 and TRBJ2-7; D is ambiguous. The CDR3 extends over 14 amino acids. Trimming removed 5 bases from V and 5 bases from J, with 16 bases in between. CDR1 is MNHEY and CDR2 is SVGAGI in the germline V gene. CDR3 amino acids: CASSHTAFVNEQYF. The CDR3 nucleotides are TGTGCCAGCAGTCATACAGCCTTTGTCAACGAGCAGTACTTC.

The chain recombines TRBV7-8 with TRBJ2-5; 9 positions match TRBD2. The CDR3 has 17 residues. Germline CDR1 reads SGHVS; CDR2 reads FQNEAQ. With V trimmed by 4 bases and J by 5 bases, 14 bases remained unmatched. The CDR3 DNA reads as TGTGCCAGCAGCTCCCTTAGGGGCCTAGCGGGGACTGAGACCCAGTACTTC. Translating it yields CASSSLRGLAGTETQYF.

This chain connects TRBV7-9 to TRBJ2-5, with unresolved D. Per germline, CDR1 SEHNR and CDR2 FQNEAQ (reference sequence). The CDR3 is made up of 12 amino acids. V lost 0 bases, J lost 3 bases, and 2 bases lay in between. CDR3 bases: TGTGCCAGCAGCTTAGCAGAAGAGACCCAGTACTTC. It yields the protein CASSLAEETQYF.

This chain uses TRBV9 with TRBJ2-4; tentative D call: TRBD2 (6 bases). The CDR3 totals 19 residues. Germline CDR1 is SGDLS and CDR2 is YYNGEE. Trimming removed 0 bases from V and 0 bases from J, with 19 bases in between. This chain's CDR3 is CASSVEGGQGKVAKNIQYF. Here the CDR3 DNA reads TGTGCCAGCAGCGTAGAAGGAGGGCAGGGCAAGGTAGCCAAAAACATTCAGTACTTC.